This TCR beta chain was recorded in a study of blood T cell repertoires in COVID-19. Background on the study: The United States, Italy and Spain were the sources of the acute and convalescent COVID-19 samples. T cells, B-cell-depleted T cells, or PBMCs supplied cDNA or gDNA.

Original data processing: Reference gene primer amplification gave nucleated cell count estimates. Repertoires were generated with immunoSEQ multiplex PCR, while TCRdb's copy carries only in-frame clones and drops some. From that table come the V and J calls and clone size; the DNA was used to work out D and trimming. The table shows roughly 77,000 clones, with 85% to 90% occurring only once. Per the germline V gene, CDR1 is SGHDT and CDR2 is YYEEEE. Trimming shortened V by 0 bases and J by 6 bases, and 14 bases separated the two germline ends. This CDR3 is 15 amino acids long. Sequenced sample: peripheral blood. The chain links TRBV5-6 to TRBJ2-3; possible D gene TRBD1, 6 bases. The TCR comes from a man aged 45-65 years with active COVID-19. DNA for the CDR3: TGTGCCAGCAGCTTGGGGGGGCTAGCAACCGATACGCAGTATTTT. Translating gives CASSLGGLATDTQYF.